The 21 T cell receptor beta chains presented below share a single source sample, sequenced in a study of blood T cell dynamics during melanoma immunotherapy. Sequencing used immunoSEQ multiplex PCR; TCRdb keeps in-frame clones, though not all of them. Altogether around 16,000 clones are present, approximately 94% being singletons, with the ten largest covering over 0.2%. Time point noted: week 3, after first cycle of checkpoint inhibitor. The specimen was effector memory CD8+ T cells from blood, collected from a patient treated with checkpoint blockade. The receptor source for this set is a human donor with melanoma.

This clone is a singleton in its sample. CDR3 coding DNA: TGTGCCAGCGGGGACACTCCGGCCTACGAGCAGTACTTC. Residues: CASGDTPAYEQYF. The rearrangement links TRBV7-9 to TRBJ2-7, with TRBD1 as a possible D gene (6 bases). Germline CDR1 reads SEHNR; CDR2 reads FQNEAQ (reference sequence). V lost 8 bases and J lost 2, with 13 bases in between. The CDR3 has 13 residues.

This clone was picked up one time. The chain joins TRBV5-1 to TRBJ1-1; TRBD1 matches at 9 bases. Germline-derived CDR1 and CDR2 are SGHRS and YFSETQ. Trimming cost V 1 base and J 4 bases; bases outside gene matches: 8. The CDR3 length is 16 residues. The CDR3 nucleotides are TGCGCCAGCAGCTTGCAGTCACAGGGGGCGCGCACTGAAGCTTTCTTT. Its protein product is CASSLQSQGARTEAFF.

Written as DNA, the CDR3 is TGCGCCAGCGATAGCGGGACCTACGAGCAGTACTTC. Protein product: CASDSGTYEQYF. V gene TRBV10-2 combines with J gene TRBJ2-7, with 8 bases fitting TRBD2. Trimming removed 8 bases from V and 2 bases from J; junction bases left unmatched: 2. The CDR3 is made up of 12 amino acids. CDR1 and CDR2 (germline): WSHSY, SAAADI.

The CDR3 region is CASRLGDSNNEQFF. As DNA, the CDR3 is TGTGCCAGCAGGCTGGGGGACAGCAACAATGAGCAGTTCTTC. This chain connects TRBV5-4 to TRBJ2-1, with 7 nucleotides matching TRBD1. Germline lookup yields CDR1 SGHNT and CDR2 YYREEE (reference sequence). The CDR3 spans 14 residues. With V trimmed by 5 bases and J by 5 bases, 7 bases remained unmatched.

This clone is a singleton in its sample. This rearrangement joins TRBV2 to TRBJ2-1; tentative D call: TRBD2 (6 bases). The CDR3 sequence is 15 residues long. V was pared by 8 bases and J by 0 bases, with 14 bases between. Germline assignment: CDR1 SNHLY and CDR2 FYNNEI. The CDR3 coding sequence is TGTGCCAGCGGCGCTAGCGCCAGCTCCTACAATGAGCAGTTCTTC. It translates to CASGASASSYNEQFF. Variable domain in full (rest from reference TRBV2 and TRBJ2-1): EPEVTQTPSHQVTQMGQEVILRCVPISNHLYFYWYRQILGQKVEFLVSFYNNEISEKSEIFDDQFSVERPDGSNFTLKIRSTKLEDSAMYFCASGASASSYNEQFFGPGTRLTVL.

The chain has TRBV21-1 and TRBJ2-5; whether TRBD1, the table's D call, matches the DNA was not checked. Judging by the DNA end, TRBJ2-7 fits better; the J call may be wrong. TRBV21-1 is deemed a pseudogene. The CDR3 totals 14 residues. This chain's CDR3 is CARTIRDSTYEQYF. The CDR3, as DNA: TGTGCCAGGACTATCCGGGACAGCACCTACGAGCAGTACTTC.

The chain is built from TRBV28 and TRBJ2-7; 8 bases are shared with TRBD2. The CDR3 is 12 residues long. J gave up 4 bases and V 8 bases, and 4 bases lay outside the gene matches. Germline V gene lookup returns CDR1 MDHEN and CDR2 SYDVKM. The CDR3 loop reads CASALAGYEQYF. DNA of the CDR3: TGTGCCAGCGCCTTAGCGGGGTACGAGCAGTACTTC.

V and J are TRBV27 and TRBJ2-7; 7 nucleotides line up with TRBD1. The trim removed 5 bases at V and 1 base at J, leaving 11 bases unmatched. The CDR3 consists of 16 residues. Per germline, CDR1 MNHEY and CDR2 SMNVEV (reference sequence). As DNA, the CDR3 is TGTGCCAGCAGTCTCAACAGGGGTACGAAATCCTACGAGCAGTACTTC. Encoded protein: CASSLNRGTKSYEQYF.

The gene calls are TRBV27 and TRBJ2-1; D is possibly TRBD2 (6 bases). V was cut by 4 bases and J by 6 bases, with 13 bases left in between. This CDR3 spans 14 amino acids. Germline CDR1 is MNHEY and CDR2 is SMNVEV (reference sequence). The CDR3 DNA reads TGTGCCAGCAGTTCTTTGCGGGACCTCAATGAGCAGTTCTTC. It yields the protein CASSSLRDLNEQFF.

The chain is built from TRBV5-8 and TRBJ1-6; 11 nucleotides align to TRBD1. Germline V gives CDR1 SGHTS, CDR2 YDEGEE. V was clipped by 4 bases and J by 10 bases; unmatched bases: 4. The CDR3 has 14 amino acids. This chain's CDR3 is CASSKDRGRSPLHF. DNA of the CDR3: TGTGCCAGCAGCAAGGACAGGGGGCGATCACCCCTCCACTTT. The full variable domain, completed using reference TRBV5-8 and TRBJ1-6, is EAGVTQSPTHLIKTRGQQATLRCSPISGHTSVYWYQQALGLGLQFLLWYDEGEERNRGNFPPRFSGRQFPNYSSELNVNALELEDSALYLCASSKDRGRSPLHFGNGTRLTVT.

This clone was seen just once. This chain uses TRBV5-5 with TRBJ1-2; 7 bases map to TRBD1. Germline assignment: CDR1 SGHKS and CDR2 YYEKEE (reference sequence). The CDR3 loop spans 15 amino acids. Losses at the gene ends were 0 bases for V and 2 bases for J; bases not matched to a gene: 4. CDR3 DNA: TGTGCCAGCAGCTTGGGGGGACAGCCAAACTATGGCTACACCTTC. Amino acid sequence: CASSLGGQPNYGYTF.

The V and J genes are TRBV28 and TRBJ1-2; possible D gene TRBD1, 5 bases. The CDR3 runs 15 residues. Germline lookup yields CDR1 MDHEN and CDR2 SYDVKM. The ends were cut back, 2 bases at V and 5 bases at J, with 15 bases in the middle. The CDR3 loop is CASSLSLDKLYGYTF. CDR3 DNA sequence: TGTGCCAGCAGTTTAAGCCTGGACAAGTTATATGGCTACACCTTC.

The J gene is TRBJ2-7, the V gene TRBV13; 9 nucleotides align to TRBD1. The CDR3 has 13 amino acids. Unmatched junction bases numbered 5, after V lost 5 bases and J lost 6 bases. Germline V CDR1 and CDR2: PRHDT, FYEKMQ (reference sequence). The CDR3 spells CASSKDRGREQYF. The CDR3 coding sequence is TGTGCCAGCAGCAAGGACAGGGGACGCGAGCAGTACTTC.

The V and J genes are TRBV5-4 and TRBJ2-7; 10 bases align to TRBD1. Germline CDR1 reads SGHNT; CDR2 reads YYREEE (reference sequence). J was trimmed by 7 bases and V by 1 base; bases with no gene match: 8. The CDR3 is made up of 15 amino acids. The CDR3 coding sequence is TGTGCCAGCAGCTTGCTCGGGACAGGGGTTGGGGAGCAGTACTTC. Amino acid sequence: CASSLLGTGVGEQYF.

The chain uses TRBV4-1 and TRBJ2-7; tentatively, D is TRBD2 (6 bases). V was shortened by 5 bases and J by 4 bases, with 15 bases between the two germline ends. This CDR3 is built from 14 residues. Germline loops: CDR1 MGHRA, CDR2 YSYEKL. The CDR3 reads CASSDISGSYEQYF. In DNA, the CDR3 is TGCGCCAGCAGCGACATTTCCGGGAGTTACGAGCAGTACTTC.

This chain uses TRBV4-1 with TRBJ1-6; 7 nucleotides line up with TRBD1. CDR1 MGHRA and CDR2 YSYEKL come from the germline V gene. CDR3 length: 16 residues. Trimming at V came to 5 bases and at J to 4 bases, leaving 8 bases not matched to a gene. The CDR3 region is CASSSSGTAYNSPLHF. CDR3 nucleotides: TGCGCCAGCAGCTCTAGCGGGACAGCGTATAATTCACCCCTCCACTTT.

The rearrangement links TRBV19 to TRBJ2-2; TRBD2 might be the D (6 bases). Deletions cut 3 bases from V and 3 bases from J, with 14 bases between. Per germline, CDR1 LNHDA and CDR2 SQIVND (reference sequence). CDR3 size: 16 residues. CDR3 bases: TGTGCCAGTAGTATTTCTTCGGGAGACTACACCGGGGAGCTGTTTTTT. The encoded protein is CASSISSGDYTGELFF. Combining the CDR3 with reference TRBV19 and TRBJ2-2 gives the whole variable domain DGGITQSPKYLFRKEGQNVTLSCEQNLNHDAMYWYRQDPGQGLRLIYYSQIVNDFQKGDIAEGYSVSREKKESFPLTVTSAQKNPTAFYLCASSISSGDYTGELFFGEGSRLTVL.

The J gene is TRBJ2-7, the V gene TRBV15; D could derive from TRBD1 or TRBD2 (5 bases each). The V end was cut by 4 bases, the J end by 3 bases, with 13 bases between. The CDR3 runs to 14 residues. Germline CDR1 LNHNV, CDR2 YYDKDF (reference sequence). CDR3 amino acids: CATSTGTEGYEQYF. Here the CDR3 DNA reads TGTGCCACCAGCACCGGGACGGAAGGCTACGAGCAGTACTTC. The full variable domain, its missing parts supplied by reference TRBV15 and TRBJ2-7, is DAMVIQNPRYQVTQFGKPVTLSCSQTLNHNVMYWYQQKSSQAPKLLFHYYDKDFNNEADTPDNFQSRRPNTSFCFLDIRSPGLGDTAMYLCATSTGTEGYEQYFGPGTRLTVT.

The chain has TRBV28 and TRBJ2-4; 8 bases align to TRBD2. V shed 1 base, J shed 5 bases, and the junction held 7 bases outside the gene matches. The CDR3 has 16 residues. Germline V CDR1 and CDR2: MDHEN, SYDVKM. In nucleotides, the CDR3 is TGTGCCAGCAGTTTATTGGGTAGCGGGATCGAAAACATTCAGTACTTC. This translates into CASSLLGSGIENIQYF. The variable domain in full, with the rest retrieved from reference TRBV28 and TRBJ2-4, is DVKVTQSSRYLVKRTGEKVFLECVQDMDHENMFWYRQDPGLGLRLIYFSYDVKMKEKGDIPEGYSVSREKKERFSLILESASTNQTSMYLCASSLLGSGIENIQYFGAGTRLSVL.

This chain uses TRBV7-6 with TRBJ1-1, with D perhaps TRBD1 (5 bases). The CDR3 is 13 residues long. Germline V lookup: CDR1 SGHVS, CDR2 FNYEAQ. V lost 8 bases, J lost 4 bases, and 14 bases lay in between. This CDR3 is CASGWGKSTEAFF. The CDR3 nucleotides read TGTGCCAGCGGGTGGGGCAAAAGCACTGAAGCTTTCTTT.

The chain has TRBV27 and TRBJ2-7; D may be TRBD1 (5 bases). Germline V gene sequence: CDR1 MNHEY, CDR2 SMNVEV (reference sequence). The CDR3 loop spans 11 amino acids. Trimming cost V 8 bases and J 6 bases, with 11 bases left between them. CDR3 amino acids: CASSRGGEQYF. In DNA form, the CDR3 reads TGTGCCAGCTCTAGGGGTGGCGAGCAGTACTTC.